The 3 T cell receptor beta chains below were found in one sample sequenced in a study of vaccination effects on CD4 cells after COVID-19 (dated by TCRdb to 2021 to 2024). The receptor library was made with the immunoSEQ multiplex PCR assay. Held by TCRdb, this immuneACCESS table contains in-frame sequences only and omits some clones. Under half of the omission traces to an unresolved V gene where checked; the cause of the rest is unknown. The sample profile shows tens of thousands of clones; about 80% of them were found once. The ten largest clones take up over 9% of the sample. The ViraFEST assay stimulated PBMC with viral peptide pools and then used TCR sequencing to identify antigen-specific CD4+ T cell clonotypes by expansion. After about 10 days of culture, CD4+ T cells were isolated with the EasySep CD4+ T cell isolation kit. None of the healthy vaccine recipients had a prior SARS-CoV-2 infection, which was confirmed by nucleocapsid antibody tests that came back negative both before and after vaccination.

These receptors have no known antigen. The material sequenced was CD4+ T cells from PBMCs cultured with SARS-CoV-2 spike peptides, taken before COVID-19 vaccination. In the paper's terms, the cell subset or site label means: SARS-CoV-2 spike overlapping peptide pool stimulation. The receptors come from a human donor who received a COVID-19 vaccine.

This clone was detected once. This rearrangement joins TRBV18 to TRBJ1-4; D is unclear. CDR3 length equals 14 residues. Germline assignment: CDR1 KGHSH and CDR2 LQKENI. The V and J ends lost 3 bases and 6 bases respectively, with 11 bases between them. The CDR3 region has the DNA TGTGCCAGCTCACCTAACGGCCAGGATGAAAAACTGTTTTTT. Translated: CASSPNGQDEKLFF.

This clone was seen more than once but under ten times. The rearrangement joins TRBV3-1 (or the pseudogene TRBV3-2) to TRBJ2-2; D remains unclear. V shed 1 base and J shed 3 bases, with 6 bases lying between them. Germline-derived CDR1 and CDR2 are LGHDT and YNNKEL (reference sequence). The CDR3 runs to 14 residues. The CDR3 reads CASSQAGDTGELFF. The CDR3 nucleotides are TGTGCCAGCAGCCAAGCAGGAGACACCGGGGAGCTGTTTTTT.

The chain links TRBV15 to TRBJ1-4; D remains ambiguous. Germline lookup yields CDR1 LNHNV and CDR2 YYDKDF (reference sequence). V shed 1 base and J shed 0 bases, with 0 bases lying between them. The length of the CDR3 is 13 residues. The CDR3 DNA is TGTGCCACCAGCAGAGCAACTAATGAAAAACTGTTTTTT. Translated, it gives CATSRATNEKLFF.